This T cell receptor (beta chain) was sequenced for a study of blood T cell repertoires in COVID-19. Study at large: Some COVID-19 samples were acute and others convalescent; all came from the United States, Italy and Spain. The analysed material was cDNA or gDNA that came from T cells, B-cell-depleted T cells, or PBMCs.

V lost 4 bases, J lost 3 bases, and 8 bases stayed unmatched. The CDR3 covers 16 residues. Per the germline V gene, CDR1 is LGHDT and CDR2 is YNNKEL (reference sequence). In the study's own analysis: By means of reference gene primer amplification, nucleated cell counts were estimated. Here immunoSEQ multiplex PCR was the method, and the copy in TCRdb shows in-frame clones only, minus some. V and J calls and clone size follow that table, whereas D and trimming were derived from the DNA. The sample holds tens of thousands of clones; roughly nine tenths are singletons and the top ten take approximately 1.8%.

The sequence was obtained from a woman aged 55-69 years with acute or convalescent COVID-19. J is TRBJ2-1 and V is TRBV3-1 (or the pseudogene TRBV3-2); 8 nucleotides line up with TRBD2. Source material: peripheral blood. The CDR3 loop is CASSRPSGGRYNEQFF. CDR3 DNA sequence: TGTGCCAGCAGCCGTCCAAGCGGGGGCCGCTACAATGAGCAGTTCTTC.